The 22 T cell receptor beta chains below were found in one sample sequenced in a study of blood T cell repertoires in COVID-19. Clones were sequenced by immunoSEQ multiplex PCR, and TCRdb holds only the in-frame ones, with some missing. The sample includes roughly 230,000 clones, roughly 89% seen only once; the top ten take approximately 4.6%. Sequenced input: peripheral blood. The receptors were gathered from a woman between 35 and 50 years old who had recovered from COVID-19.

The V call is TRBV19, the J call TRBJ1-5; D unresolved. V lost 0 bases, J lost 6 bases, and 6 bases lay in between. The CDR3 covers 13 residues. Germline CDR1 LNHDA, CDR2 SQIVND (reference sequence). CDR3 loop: CASSIDEVQPQHF. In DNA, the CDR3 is TGTGCCAGTAGTATAGATGAGGTTCAGCCCCAGCATTTT. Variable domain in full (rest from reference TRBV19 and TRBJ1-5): DGGITQSPKYLFRKEGQNVTLSCEQNLNHDAMYWYRQDPGQGLRLIYYSQIVNDFQKGDIAEGYSVSREKKESFPLTVTSAQKNPTAFYLCASSIDEVQPQHFGDGTRLSIL.

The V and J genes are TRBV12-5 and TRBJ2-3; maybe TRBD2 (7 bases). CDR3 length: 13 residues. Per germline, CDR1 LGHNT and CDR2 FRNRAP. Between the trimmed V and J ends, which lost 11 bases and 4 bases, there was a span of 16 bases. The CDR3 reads CASLRGGADTQYF. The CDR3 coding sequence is TGTGCTTCCCTGAGGGGGGGCGCAGATACGCAGTATTTT.

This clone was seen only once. CDR3 in amino acids: CASSTGTTNEKLFF. CDR3 nucleotide sequence: TGTGCCAGTAGTACAGGAACAACTAATGAAAAACTGTTTTTT. The J gene is TRBJ1-4, the V gene TRBV19; D unresolved. The germline V gene encodes CDR1 LNHDA and CDR2 SQIVND (reference sequence). The CDR3 sequence is 14 residues long. V was clipped by 4 bases and J by 0 bases, with 6 bases between them. The full variable domain, its missing parts supplied by reference TRBV19 and TRBJ1-4, is DGGITQSPKYLFRKEGQNVTLSCEQNLNHDAMYWYRQDPGQGLRLIYYSQIVNDFQKGDIAEGYSVSREKKESFPLTVTSAQKNPTAFYLCASSTGTTNEKLFFGSGTQLSVL.

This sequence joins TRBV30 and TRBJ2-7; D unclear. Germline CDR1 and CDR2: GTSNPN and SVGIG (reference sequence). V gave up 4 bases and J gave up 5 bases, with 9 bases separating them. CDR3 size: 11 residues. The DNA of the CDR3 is TGTGCCTGGACAACTACGCACGAGCAGTACTTC. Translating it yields CAWTTTHEQYF.

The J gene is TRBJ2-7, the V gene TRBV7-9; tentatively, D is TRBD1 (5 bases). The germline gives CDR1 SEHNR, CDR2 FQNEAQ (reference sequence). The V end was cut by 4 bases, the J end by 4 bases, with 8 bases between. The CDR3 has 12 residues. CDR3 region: CASSSGHYEQYF. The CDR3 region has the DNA TGTGCCAGCAGCTCAGGACATTACGAGCAGTACTTC. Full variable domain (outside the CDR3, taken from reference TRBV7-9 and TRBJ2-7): DTGVSQNPRHKITKRGQNVTFRCDPISEHNRLYWYRQTLGQGPEFLTYFQNEAQLEKSRLLSDRFSAERPKGSFSTLEIQRTEQGDSAMYLCASSSGHYEQYFGPGTRLTVT.

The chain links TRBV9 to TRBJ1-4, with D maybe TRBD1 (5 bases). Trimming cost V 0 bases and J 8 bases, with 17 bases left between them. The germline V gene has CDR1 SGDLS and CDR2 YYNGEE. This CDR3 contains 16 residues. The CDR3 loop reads CASSVEWGSPGEKLFF. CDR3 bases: TGTGCCAGCAGCGTAGAGTGGGGCAGCCCAGGGGAAAAACTGTTTTTT.

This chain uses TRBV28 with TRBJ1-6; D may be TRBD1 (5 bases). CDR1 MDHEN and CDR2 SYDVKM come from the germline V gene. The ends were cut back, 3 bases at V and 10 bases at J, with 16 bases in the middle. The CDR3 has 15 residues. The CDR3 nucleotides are TGTGCCAGCAGTTTGGGGCGGTTCGGCGGATCACCCCTCCACTTT. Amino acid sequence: CASSLGRFGGSPLHF.

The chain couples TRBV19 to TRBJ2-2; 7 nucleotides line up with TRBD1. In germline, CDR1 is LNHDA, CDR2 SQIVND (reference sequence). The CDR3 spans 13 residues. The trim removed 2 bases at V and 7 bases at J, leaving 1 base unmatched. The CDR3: CASSITGVGELFF. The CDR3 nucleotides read TGTGCCAGTAGTATAACAGGGGTCGGGGAGCTGTTTTTT.

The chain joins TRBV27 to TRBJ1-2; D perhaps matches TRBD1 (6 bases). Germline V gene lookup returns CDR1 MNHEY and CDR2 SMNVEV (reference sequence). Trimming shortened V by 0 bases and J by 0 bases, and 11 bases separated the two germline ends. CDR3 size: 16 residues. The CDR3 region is CASSLSAWDTNYGYTF. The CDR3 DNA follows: TGTGCCAGCAGTTTATCGGCCTGGGACACTAACTATGGCTACACCTTC.

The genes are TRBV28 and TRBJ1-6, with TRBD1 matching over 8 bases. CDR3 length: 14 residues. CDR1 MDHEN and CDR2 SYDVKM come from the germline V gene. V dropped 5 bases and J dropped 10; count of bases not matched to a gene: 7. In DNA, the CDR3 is TGTGCCAGCAGTGAAACGACAGGGGAATCACCCCTCCACTTT. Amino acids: CASSETTGESPLHF.

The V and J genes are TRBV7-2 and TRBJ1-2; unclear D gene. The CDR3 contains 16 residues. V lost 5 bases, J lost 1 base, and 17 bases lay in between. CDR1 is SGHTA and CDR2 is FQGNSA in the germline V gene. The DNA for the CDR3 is TGTGCCAGCAGCCCGGACTATGACCCCCTTAACTATGGCTACACCTTC. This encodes CASSPDYDPLNYGYTF.

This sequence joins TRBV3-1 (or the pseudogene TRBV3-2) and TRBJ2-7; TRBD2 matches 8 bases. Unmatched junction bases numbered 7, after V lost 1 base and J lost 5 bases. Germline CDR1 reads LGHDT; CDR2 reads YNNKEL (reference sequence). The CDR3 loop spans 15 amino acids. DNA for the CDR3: TGTGCCAGCAGCCAAGCTGCGGGGACTAGGGACGAGCAGTACTTC. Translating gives CASSQAAGTRDEQYF.

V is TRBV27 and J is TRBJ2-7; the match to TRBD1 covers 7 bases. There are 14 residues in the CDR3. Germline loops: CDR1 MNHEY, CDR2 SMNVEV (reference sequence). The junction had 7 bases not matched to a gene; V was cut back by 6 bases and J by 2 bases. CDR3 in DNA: TGTGCCAGCAGCCGACAGGGTGGCACCTACGAGCAGTACTTC. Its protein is CASSRQGGTYEQYF.

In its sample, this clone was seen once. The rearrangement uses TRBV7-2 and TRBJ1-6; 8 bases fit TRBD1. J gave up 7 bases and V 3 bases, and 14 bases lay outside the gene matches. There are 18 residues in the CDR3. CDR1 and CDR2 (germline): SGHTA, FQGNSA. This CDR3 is CASSFRRGIGQGNSPLHF. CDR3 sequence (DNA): TGTGCCAGCAGCTTTCGGAGGGGGATCGGACAGGGAAATTCACCCCTCCACTTT. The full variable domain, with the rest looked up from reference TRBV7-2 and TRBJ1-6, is GAGVSQSPSNKVTEKGKDVELRCDPISGHTALYWYRQSLGQGLEFLIYFQGNSAPDKSGLPSDRFSAERTGGSVSTLTIQRTQQEDSAVYLCASSFRRGIGQGNSPLHFGNGTRLTVT.

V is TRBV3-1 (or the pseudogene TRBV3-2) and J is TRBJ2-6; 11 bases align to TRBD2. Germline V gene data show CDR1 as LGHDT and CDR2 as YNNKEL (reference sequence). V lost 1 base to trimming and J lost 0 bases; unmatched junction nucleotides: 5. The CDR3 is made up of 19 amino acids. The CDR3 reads CASSQGPSGGYSGANVLTF. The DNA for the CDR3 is TGTGCCAGCAGCCAAGGTCCTAGCGGGGGGTACTCTGGGGCCAACGTCCTGACTTTC.

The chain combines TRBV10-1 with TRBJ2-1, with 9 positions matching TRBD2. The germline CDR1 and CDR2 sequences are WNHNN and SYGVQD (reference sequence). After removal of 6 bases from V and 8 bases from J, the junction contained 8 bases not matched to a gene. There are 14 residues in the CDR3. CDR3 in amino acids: CASRAGGPGYEQFF. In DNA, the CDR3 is TGCGCCAGCAGGGCGGGAGGGCCTGGGTATGAGCAGTTCTTC.

CDR3 in amino acids: CASSPVGGAETMNTEAFF. The CDR3 nucleotides read TGTGCCAGCAGCCCGGTAGGCGGGGCAGAGACGATGAACACTGAAGCTTTCTTT. The rearrangement uses TRBV11-2 and TRBJ1-1, with a tentative D call TRBD1 (5 bases). From germline, CDR1 is SGHAT and CDR2 FQNNGV. Trimming took 5 bases from V and 0 from J, leaving 22 bases between them. CDR3 size: 18 residues.

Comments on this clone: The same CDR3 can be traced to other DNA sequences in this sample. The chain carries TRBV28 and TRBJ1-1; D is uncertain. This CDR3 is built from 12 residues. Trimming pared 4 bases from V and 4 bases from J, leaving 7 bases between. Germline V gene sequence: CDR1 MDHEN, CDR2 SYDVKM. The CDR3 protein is CASSSGVTEAFF. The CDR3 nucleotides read TGTGCCAGCAGTTCCGGAGTCACTGAAGCTTTCTTT.

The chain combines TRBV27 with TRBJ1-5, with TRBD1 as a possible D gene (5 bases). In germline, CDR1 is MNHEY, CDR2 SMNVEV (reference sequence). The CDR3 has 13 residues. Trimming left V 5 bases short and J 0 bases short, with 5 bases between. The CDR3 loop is CASSQGSNQPQHF. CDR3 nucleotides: TGTGCCAGCAGTCAGGGTAGCAATCAGCCCCAGCATTTT.

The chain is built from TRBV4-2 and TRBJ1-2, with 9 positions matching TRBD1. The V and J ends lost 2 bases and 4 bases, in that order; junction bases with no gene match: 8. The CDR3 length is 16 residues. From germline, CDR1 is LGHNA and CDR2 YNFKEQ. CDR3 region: CASSQLDRGDSYGYTF. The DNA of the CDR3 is TGTGCCAGCAGCCAACTAGACAGGGGGGATTCCTATGGCTACACCTTC.

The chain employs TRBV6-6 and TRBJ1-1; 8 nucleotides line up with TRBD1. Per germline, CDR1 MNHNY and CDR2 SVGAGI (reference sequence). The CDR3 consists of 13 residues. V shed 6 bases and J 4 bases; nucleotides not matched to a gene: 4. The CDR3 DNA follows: TGTGCCAGCAGCCGGGACAGGACCACTGAAGCTTTCTTT. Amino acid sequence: CASSRDRTTEAFF.

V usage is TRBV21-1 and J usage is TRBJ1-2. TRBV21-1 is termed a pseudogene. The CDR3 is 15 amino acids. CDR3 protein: CARSWGEAKGEGYTF. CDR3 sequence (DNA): TGTGCCCGCTCGTGGGGAGAGGCAAAAGGAGAGGGCTACACCTTC.